This is a list of T cell receptor beta chains from one sample in a study of blood T cell repertoires in COVID-19. Profiled with immunoSEQ multiplex PCR; TCRdb holds only in-frame clones, not every one. The data show about 190,000 clones, with 79% seen just once and about 18% held by the top ten. Sequencing was performed on peripheral blood. The receptors originated from a man in his 60s with active or convalescent COVID-19. Both conserved end residues are part of each CDR3. The D gene is left open where the match is weak. A row's size may be missing; if present it is once, few, many or a size class.

abundance: once
j_gene: TRBJ2-7
d_gene: TRBD2
v_gene: TRBV6-6
CDR3nt: TGTGCCAGCAATCCGGGAGGGTCCTACGAGCAGTACTTC
CDR3aa: CASNPGGSYEQYF

abundance: .
j_gene: TRBJ2-2
d_gene: .
v_gene: TRBV2
CDR3nt: TGTGCCAGCAAATCACAGGGTATCGGAACCGGGGAGCTGTTTTTT
CDR3aa: CASKSQGIGTGELFF

abundance: once
j_gene: TRBJ2-3
d_gene: TRBD2
v_gene: TRBV7-6
CDR3nt: TGTGCCAGCCGAGCCCTAGCGGGAGTAGGGGCAGATACGCAGTATTTT
CDR3aa: CASRALAGVGADTQYF

abundance: .
j_gene: TRBJ2-5
d_gene: TRBD2
v_gene: TRBV28
CDR3nt: TGTGCCAGCAGTGAACCCAGGAGCGGGGGCGGAGAGACCCAGTACTTC
CDR3aa: CASSEPRSGGGETQYF

abundance: .
j_gene: TRBJ1-1
d_gene: .
v_gene: TRBV12-5
CDR3nt: TGTGCTAGTGGTTTGGTAGTAACCGCAGGGTTTGGGAACACTGAAGCTTTCTTT
CDR3aa: CASGLVVTAGFGNTEAFF

abundance: .
j_gene: TRBJ2-1
d_gene: .
v_gene: TRBV5-1
CDR3nt: TGCGCCAGCAGCTACCATCCGGGCAATGAGCAGTTCTTC
CDR3aa: CASSYHPGNEQFF

abundance: .
j_gene: TRBJ2-3
d_gene: .
v_gene: TRBV5-1
CDR3nt: TGCGCCAGCAGCGTGGCCCAGGGGCGCACAGATACGCAGTATTTT
CDR3aa: CASSVAQGRTDTQYF

abundance: once
j_gene: TRBJ1-5
d_gene: .
v_gene: TRBV19
CDR3nt: TGTGCCAGTAGTATGGCAGGAGGGGACCAGCCCCAGCATTTT
CDR3aa: CASSMAGGDQPQHF

abundance: .
j_gene: TRBJ2-5
d_gene: .
v_gene: TRBV7-2
CDR3nt: TGTGCCAGCAGCCCAGACAGGAACCAAGAGACCCAGTACTTC
CDR3aa: CASSPDRNQETQYF

abundance: .
j_gene: TRBJ2-7
d_gene: TRBD1
v_gene: TRBV7-3
CDR3nt: TGTGCCAGCAGCTTAGTTCCGGGACAGGAGATCTACTTC
CDR3aa: CASSLVPGQEIYF

abundance: .
j_gene: TRBJ2-2
d_gene: .
v_gene: TRBV2
CDR3nt: TGTGCCAGCAGGCTTGGCGGGTCCGGGGAGCTGTTTTTT
CDR3aa: CASRLGGSGELFF

abundance: .
j_gene: TRBJ2-3
d_gene: TRBD2
v_gene: TRBV18
CDR3nt: TGTGCCAGCTCTCAGACTAGCGGGAGAACAGATACGCAGTATTTT
CDR3aa: CASSQTSGRTDTQYF

abundance: .
j_gene: TRBJ2-1
d_gene: .
v_gene: TRBV6-6
CDR3nt: TGTGCCAGCAGTTTCGACTCAATTCGTCCGACGTTCTTC
CDR3aa: CASSFDSIRPTFF

abundance: .
j_gene: TRBJ2-1
d_gene: .
v_gene: TRBV5-1
CDR3nt: TGCGCCAGCCTTCTAAGGGGGCTAGCGGGTTACAATGAGCAGTTCTTC
CDR3aa: CASLLRGLAGYNEQFF

abundance: .
j_gene: TRBJ2-3
d_gene: TRBD2
v_gene: TRBV5-1
CDR3nt: TGCGCCAGCAGCTCTAGCGGGAGGGCCGGGAATACGCAGTATTTT
CDR3aa: CASSSSGRAGNTQYF

abundance: .
j_gene: TRBJ1-1
d_gene: .
v_gene: TRBV3-1/TRBV3-2
CDR3nt: TGTGCCAGCAGCCCGCGGGGGGGCGACACTGAAGCTTTCTTT
CDR3aa: CASSPRGGDTEAFF

abundance: .
j_gene: TRBJ2-1
d_gene: TRBD2
v_gene: TRBV4-3
CDR3nt: TGCGCCAGCAGCTTCGGACTAGCGGGAGGGCTTTCCTACAATGAGCAGTTCTTC
CDR3aa: CASSFGLAGGLSYNEQFF

abundance: .
j_gene: TRBJ2-5
d_gene: .
v_gene: TRBV12-3/TRBV12-4
CDR3nt: TGTGCCAGCAGCCTATTCGGGGAGACCCAGTACTTC
CDR3aa: CASSLFGETQYF

abundance: .
j_gene: TRBJ1-4
d_gene: TRBD1
v_gene: TRBV7-9
CDR3nt: TGTGCCAGCAGCTTACCACGGGACAGGGGAGAAAAACTGTTTTTT
CDR3aa: CASSLPRDRGEKLFF

abundance: .
j_gene: TRBJ1-5
d_gene: .
v_gene: TRBV18
CDR3nt: TGTGCCAGCTCACCAGGCGGCCAAGGCAATCAGCCCCAGCATTTT
CDR3aa: CASSPGGQGNQPQHF

abundance: .
j_gene: TRBJ1-5
d_gene: TRBD1
v_gene: TRBV28
CDR3nt: TGTGCCGTCGGACAGGGAGGATTTCAGCCCCAGCATTTT
CDR3aa: CAVGQGGFQPQHF

abundance: .
j_gene: TRBJ2-7
d_gene: .
v_gene: TRBV7-2
CDR3nt: TGTGCCAGCACCACCCCGGGGACAATAGTATACGAGCAGTACTTC
CDR3aa: CASTTPGTIVYEQYF